Below, one T cell receptor beta chain is given with its context. This sample stems from a study of cytomegalovirus exposure and HLA in healthy donors. CDR3 length equals 17 residues. The junction had 8 bases not matched to a gene; V was cut back by 1 base and J by 0 bases. CDR1 is SGHAT and CDR2 is FQNNGV in the germline V gene. The PCR used 60 Vbeta and 13 Jbeta primers. Using immunoSEQ multiplex PCR, the repertoire was profiled, and TCRdb retains in-frame clones only, with some absent. Here the sample spans some 97,000 clones, more than 65% being singletons. The chain is built from TRBV11-2 and TRBJ1-2; 7 bases agree with TRBD1. The material sequenced was PBMCs. This clonotype was sampled from a woman between 45 and 65 years old in good health and CMV-seropositive. The CDR3 bases are TGTGCCAGCAGCTTAGTAGGGGCAGGGGGATCTAACTATGGCTACACCTTC. Its translation: CASSLVGAGGSNYGYTF.